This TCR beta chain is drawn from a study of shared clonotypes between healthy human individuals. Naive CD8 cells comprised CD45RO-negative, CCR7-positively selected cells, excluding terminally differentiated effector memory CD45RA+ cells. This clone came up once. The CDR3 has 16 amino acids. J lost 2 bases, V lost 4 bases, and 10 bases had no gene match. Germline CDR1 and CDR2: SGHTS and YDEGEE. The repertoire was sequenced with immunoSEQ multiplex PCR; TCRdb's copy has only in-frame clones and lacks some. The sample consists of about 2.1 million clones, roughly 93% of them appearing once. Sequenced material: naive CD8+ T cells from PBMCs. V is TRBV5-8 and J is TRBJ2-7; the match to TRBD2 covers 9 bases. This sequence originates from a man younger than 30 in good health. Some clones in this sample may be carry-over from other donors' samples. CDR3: CASSLALLAGTYEQYF. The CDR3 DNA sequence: TGTGCCAGCAGCCTGGCCTTGCTAGCGGGGACCTACGAGCAGTACTTC.